The 5 T cell receptor beta chains listed next were all sequenced from one sample in a study of OX40 agonist ivuxolimab in advanced cancers. TCRdb keeps only in-frame clones here, not all; method: immunoSEQ multiplex PCR. The sample comprises about 38,000 clones, about 84% of which are singletons, and approximately 22% rests with the top ten. Sequenced material: CD4+ or CD8+ T cells sorted from blood, taken in a trial of the OX40 agonist ivuxolimab. All receptors come from an adult with an advanced solid tumor such as melanoma, head and neck, liver or kidney cancer.

The sample holds one count of this clone. The chain is built from TRBV7-2 and TRBJ2-5; possibly TRBD1 for D (6 bases). Between the trimmed V and J ends, which lost 2 bases and 2 bases, there was a span of 9 bases. CDR1 SGHTA and CDR2 FQGNSA come from the germline V gene. The CDR3 consists of 14 residues. Here the CDR3 DNA reads TGTGCCAGCAGCTTATGGACAGAACAAGAGACCCAGTACTTC. Its translation: CASSLWTEQETQYF.

The J gene is TRBJ2-1, the V gene TRBV5-6; no clear D. Trimming pared 4 bases from V and 4 bases from J, leaving 3 bases between. Germline loops: CDR1 SGHDT, CDR2 YYEEEE. CDR3 length: 11 residues. Written as DNA, the CDR3 is TGTGCCAGCAGCCAGTACAATGAGCAGTTCTTC. It is translated as CASSQYNEQFF. Full variable domain (remainder filled in from reference TRBV5-6 and TRBJ2-1): DAGVTQSPTHLIKTRGQQVTLRCSPKSGHDTVSWYQQALGQGPQFIFQYYEEEERQRGNFPDRFSGHQFPNYSSELNVNALLLGDSALYLCASSQYNEQFFGPGTRLTVL.

The chain couples TRBV5-8 to TRBJ2-3; maybe TRBD2 (6 bases). The CDR3 is 16 residues long. Germline values: CDR1 SGHTS, CDR2 YDEGEE. Trimming took off 3 bases at V and 6 bases at J, with 20 bases between the two ends. CDR3 DNA: TGTGCCAGCAGCTGGGGGGATAGGATGAGGGCTGATACGCAGTATTTT. This sequence encodes CASSWGDRMRADTQYF.

This rearrangement joins TRBV4-1 to TRBJ1-3; 8 bases align to TRBD1. J lost 2 bases, V lost 3 bases, and 6 bases had no gene match. CDR3 length equals 16 residues. Per the germline V gene, CDR1 is MGHRA and CDR2 is YSYEKL. CDR3 loop: CASSQQGRGPGNTIYF. The CDR3 nucleotides read TGCGCCAGCAGCCAGCAGGGCAGGGGGCCTGGAAACACCATATATTTT.

The genes are TRBV4-2 and TRBJ2-2, with 9 nucleotides matching TRBD1. The CDR3 loop spans 15 amino acids. J was trimmed by 1 base and V by 3 bases; bases with no gene match: 0. CDR1 LGHNA and CDR2 YNFKEQ come from the germline V gene. CDR3 loop: CASSQDRGNTGELFF. Here the CDR3 DNA reads TGTGCCAGCAGCCAGGACAGGGGGAACACCGGGGAGCTGTTTTTT.